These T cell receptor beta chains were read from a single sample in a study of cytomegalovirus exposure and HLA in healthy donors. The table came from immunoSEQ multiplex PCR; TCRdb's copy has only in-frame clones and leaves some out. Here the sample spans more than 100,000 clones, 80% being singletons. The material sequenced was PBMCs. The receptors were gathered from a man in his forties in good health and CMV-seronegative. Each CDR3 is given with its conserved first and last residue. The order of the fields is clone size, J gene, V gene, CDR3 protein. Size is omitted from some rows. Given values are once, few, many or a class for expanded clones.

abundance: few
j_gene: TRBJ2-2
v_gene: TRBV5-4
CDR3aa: CASSVGGMVTGELFF

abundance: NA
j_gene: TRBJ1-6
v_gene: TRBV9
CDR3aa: CASSVDAEGNSPLHF

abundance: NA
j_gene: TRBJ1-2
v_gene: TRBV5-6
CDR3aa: CASSWQRENYGYTF

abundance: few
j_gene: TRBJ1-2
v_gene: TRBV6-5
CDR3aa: CASRETGVGYGYTF

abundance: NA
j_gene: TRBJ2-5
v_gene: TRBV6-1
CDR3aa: CASSQGNYPTQETQYF

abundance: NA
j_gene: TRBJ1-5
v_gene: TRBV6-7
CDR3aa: CASSYSNRCPSAPQHF

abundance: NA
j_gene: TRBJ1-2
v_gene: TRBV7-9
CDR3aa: CASSLAQGGTGYTF

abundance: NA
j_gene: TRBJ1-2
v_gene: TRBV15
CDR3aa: CATSQEGWDVGYTF

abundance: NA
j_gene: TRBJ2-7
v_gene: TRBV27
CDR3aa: CASRGGGLAGYEQYF

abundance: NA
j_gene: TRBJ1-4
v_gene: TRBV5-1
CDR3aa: CASSSRGGATNEKLFF

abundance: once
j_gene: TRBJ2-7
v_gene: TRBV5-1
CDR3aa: CASKAGPTSYEQYF

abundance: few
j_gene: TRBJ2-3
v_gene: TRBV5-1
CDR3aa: CASSSGQKADTQYF

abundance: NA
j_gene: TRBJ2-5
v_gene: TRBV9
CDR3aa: CASSPRQGFGETQYF

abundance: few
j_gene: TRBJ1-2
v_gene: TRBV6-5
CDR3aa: CASSYSGRGRDGYTF

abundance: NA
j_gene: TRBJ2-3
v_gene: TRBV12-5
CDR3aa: CASAESRLAGADTQYF

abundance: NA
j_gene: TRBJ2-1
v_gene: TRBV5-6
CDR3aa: CASSLGGQGATEQFF

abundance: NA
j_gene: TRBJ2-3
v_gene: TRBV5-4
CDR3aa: CASSYPGLAGSTDTQYF

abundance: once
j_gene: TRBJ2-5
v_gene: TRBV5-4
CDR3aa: CASSLRTGAETQYF

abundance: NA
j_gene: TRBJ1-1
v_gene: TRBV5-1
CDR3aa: CASSLGGTGRDTEAFF

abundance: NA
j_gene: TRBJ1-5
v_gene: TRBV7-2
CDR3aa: CASSRQGDQPQHF

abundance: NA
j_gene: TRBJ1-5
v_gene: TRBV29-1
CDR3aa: CSVGQENQPQHF

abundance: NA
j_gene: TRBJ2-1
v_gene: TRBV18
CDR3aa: CASSPRGSSYNEQFF

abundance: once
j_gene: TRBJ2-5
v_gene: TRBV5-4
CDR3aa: CASSRERGLQETQYF

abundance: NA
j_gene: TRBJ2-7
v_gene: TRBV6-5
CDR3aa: CASSRGRDRGYEQYF

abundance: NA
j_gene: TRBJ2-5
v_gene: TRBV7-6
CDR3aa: CASSSSSVGETQYF

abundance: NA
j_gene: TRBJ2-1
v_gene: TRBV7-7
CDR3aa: CASSEREANEQFF

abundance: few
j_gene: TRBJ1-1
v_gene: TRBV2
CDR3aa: CASSIRQGNTEAFF

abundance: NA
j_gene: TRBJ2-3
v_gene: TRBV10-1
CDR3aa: CASSVAGADTQYF

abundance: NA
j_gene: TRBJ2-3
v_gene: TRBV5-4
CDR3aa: CASSLRAGAGTDTQYF

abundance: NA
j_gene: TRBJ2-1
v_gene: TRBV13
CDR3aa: CASRLPGGNEQFF

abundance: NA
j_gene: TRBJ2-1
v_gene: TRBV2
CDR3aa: CASSERALTLNEQFF

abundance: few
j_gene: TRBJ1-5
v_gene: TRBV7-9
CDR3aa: CASSLDGFNQPQHF

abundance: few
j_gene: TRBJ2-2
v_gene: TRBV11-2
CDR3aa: CASSLALRTGELFF

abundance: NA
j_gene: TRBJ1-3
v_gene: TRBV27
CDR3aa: CASSRTGYSGNTIYF

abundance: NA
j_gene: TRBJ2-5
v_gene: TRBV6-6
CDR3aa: CASSLPGTGLETQYF

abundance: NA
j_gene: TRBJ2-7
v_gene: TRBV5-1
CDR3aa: CASRLSTTSYEQYF

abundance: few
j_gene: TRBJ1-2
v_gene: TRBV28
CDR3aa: CASSGAQGWGYTF

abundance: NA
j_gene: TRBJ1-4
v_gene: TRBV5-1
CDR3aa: CASSWDGREEKLFF

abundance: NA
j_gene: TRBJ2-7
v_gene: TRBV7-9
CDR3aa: CASSRDSPQQYF

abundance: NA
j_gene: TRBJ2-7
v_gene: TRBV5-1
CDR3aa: CASSIAGGPSYEQYF

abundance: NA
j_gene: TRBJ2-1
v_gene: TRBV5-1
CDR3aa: CASSSGSLAGPYNEQFF

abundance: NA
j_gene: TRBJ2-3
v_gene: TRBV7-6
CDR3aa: CASSLGQGGDTQYF

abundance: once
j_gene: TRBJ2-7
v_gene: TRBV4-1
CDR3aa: CASSQGPAGAYEQYF

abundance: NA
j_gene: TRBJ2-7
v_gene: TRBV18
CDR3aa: CASSPPFGGGRTYEQYF

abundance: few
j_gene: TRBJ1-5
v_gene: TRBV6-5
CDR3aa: CASSYSNTGNQPQHF

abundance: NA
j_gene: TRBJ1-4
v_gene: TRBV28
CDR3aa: CASSTQGQGGEKLFF

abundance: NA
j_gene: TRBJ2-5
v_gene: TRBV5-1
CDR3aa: CASSLERTGVETQYF

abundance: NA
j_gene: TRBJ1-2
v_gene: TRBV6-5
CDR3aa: CASSYSSGGYGYTF

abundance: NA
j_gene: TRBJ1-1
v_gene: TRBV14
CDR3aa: CASSRRPGGVSLNTEAFF